Listed below are T cell receptor beta chains from one sample, sequenced in a study of cytomegalovirus exposure and HLA in healthy donors. The table came from immunoSEQ multiplex PCR; TCRdb's copy has only in-frame clones and leaves some out. The sample has more than 95,000 clones, and its top ten clones hold more than 0.8%. Sequenced input: PBMCs. All receptors derive from a man aged 18-30 years in good health and CMV-seronegative. Both conserved end residues are part of each CDR3. D genes are given only for firm matches.

d_gene	j_gene	v_gene	CDR3nt	CDR3aa
TRBD1	TRBJ2-3	TRBV18	TGTGCCAGCTCACCAATTCGACAGGGAAAACACCCATTCACAGATACGCAGTATTTT	CASSPIRQGKHPFTDTQYF
-	TRBJ2-7	TRBV9	TGTGCCAGCAGCGTAGATGGCGGTTCCTCCTACGAGCAGTACTTC	CASSVDGGSSYEQYF
-	TRBJ1-1	TRBV14	TGTGCCAGCAGCCAAGCCGAACGGAGTAAGTATGCCTTT	CASSQAERSKYAF
TRBD1	TRBJ2-4	TRBV5-1	TGCGCCAGCAGCTTGGGTTTCGGACAGGGCTTTGGAAACATTCAGTACTTC	CASSLGFGQGFGNIQYF
-	TRBJ2-3	TRBV19	TGTGCCAGTAGTATAGTAGGTAGCGGCACAGATACGCAGTATTTT	CASSIVGSGTDTQYF
TRBD1	TRBJ2-3	TRBV9	TGTGCCAGCAGCGTGAGGGGCACAGGGGGCACAGATACGCAGTATTTT	CASSVRGTGGTDTQYF
-	TRBJ1-6	TRBV4-1	TGCGCCAGCAGCCAAGTAGGCGGCCGGGTCGGATCACCCCTCCACTTT	CASSQVGGRVGSPLHF
TRBD2	TRBJ2-5	TRBV19	TGTGCCAGTAGTATCGGGGGGGGGCGCGTCGAGACCCAGTACTTC	CASSIGGGRVETQYF
-	TRBJ1-1	TRBV28	TGTGCCAGCAGTTTATCTCCCAGTTTGAACACTGAAGCTTTCTTT	CASSLSPSLNTEAFF
TRBD1	TRBJ2-2	TRBV9	TGTGCCAGCAGCGTATGGGACAGCAACACCGGGGAGCTGTTTTTT	CASSVWDSNTGELFF
TRBD1	TRBJ2-7	TRBV18	TGTGCCAGCTCACGACAGGGGCCCTACGAGCAGTACTTC	CASSRQGPYEQYF
-	TRBJ2-7	TRBV10-1	TGCGCCAGCAGTGAGTATAAGAGCTCCTACGAGCAGTACTTC	CASSEYKSSYEQYF
-	TRBJ2-7	TRBV11-3	TGTGCCAGCAGCTTAAAACACCATAAACGCTACGAGCAGTACTTC	CASSLKHHKRYEQYF
TRBD1	TRBJ2-7	TRBV29-1	TGCAGCGTCTCGGACAGGTTCTCCTACGAGCAGTACTTC	CSVSDRFSYEQYF
-	TRBJ2-1	TRBV19	TGTGCCAGTAGTCTCGTGGGGGCCTATTCCTACAATGAGCAGTTCTTC	CASSLVGAYSYNEQFF
TRBD1	TRBJ1-2	TRBV14	TGTGCCAGCAGCCGAGGGACAGGGGTCCTAGACTATGGCTACACCTTC	CASSRGTGVLDYGYTF
TRBD1	TRBJ2-7	TRBV7-9	TGTGCCAGCAGCTTAGAGGACAGGCCGGAGCAGTACTTC	CASSLEDRPEQYF
TRBD2	TRBJ2-3	TRBV9	TGTGCCAGCAGCTCTCAGTCGGCGGGGGGTACAGATACGCAGTATTTT	CASSSQSAGGTDTQYF
-	TRBJ2-3	TRBV5-1	TGCGCCAGCAGCTTGGAGACAGGGACTCGGACTACGCAGTATTTT	CASSLETGTRTTQYF
-	TRBJ2-1	TRBV2	TGTGCCAGCAGCGAGACAGCTTACAATGAGCAGTTCTTC	CASSETAYNEQFF
TRBD2	TRBJ2-7	TRBV10-1	TGCGCCAGCAGTGAGGGGGAGCGGGAGGATTCCGGCGAGCAGTACTTC	CASSEGEREDSGEQYF
TRBD2	TRBJ2-5	TRBV5-1	TGCGCCAGCAGCTTGGGCGGAGCTAGCGGACAAGAGACCCAGTACTTC	CASSLGGASGQETQYF
-	TRBJ1-1	TRBV5-4	TGTGCCAGCAGCTCCCCCTCAGGGGTGGCTTCAAAAGCTTTCTTT	CASSSPSGVASKAFF
TRBD1	TRBJ1-2	TRBV6-1	TGTGCCGGAATGGACAGGCTGGGCTACACCTTC	CAGMDRLGYTF
-	TRBJ1-4	TRBV18	TGTGCCAGCTCACCACCGGAGGGGGAAAAACTGTTTTTT	CASSPPEGEKLFF
TRBD1	TRBJ1-2	TRBV2	TGTGCCAGCCTACAGGGGGCCGGCTATGGCTACACCTTC	CASLQGAGYGYTF
TRBD2	TRBJ2-3	TRBV5-4	TGTGCCAGCAGCTTTTTAGGCGGGGGGCTGGGAGATACGCAGTATTTT	CASSFLGGGLGDTQYF
-	TRBJ1-6	TRBV9	TGTGCCAGCAGCGTAGGGAGGGACTCACCCCTCCACTTT	CASSVGRDSPLHF
TRBD1	TRBJ2-7	TRBV15	TGTGCCACCAGTAAAGGCGGGACAGGGTCCTACGAGCAGTACTTC	CATSKGGTGSYEQYF
-	TRBJ2-4	TRBV4-1	TGCGCCAGCAGCCAAGATCGATCCTGGGGCAGCAAAAACATTCAGTACTTC	CASSQDRSWGSKNIQYF
-	TRBJ1-2	TRBV7-8	TGTGCCAGCAGCTTAGCTTCGGGGGACTATGGCTACACCTTC	CASSLASGDYGYTF
-	TRBJ1-6	TRBV28	TGTGCCAGCAGGTTACCATCGAGGGAGGATTCACCCCTCCACTTT	CASRLPSREDSPLHF
-	TRBJ2-3	TRBV6-5	TGTGCCAGCAGTAACTTAGCGGAACCTTACCGGAACACGCAGTATTTT	CASSNLAEPYRNTQYF
-	TRBJ2-6	TRBV5-1	TGCGCCAGCAGCTTAACAGGGACCTCTGGGGCCAACGTCCTGACTTTC	CASSLTGTSGANVLTF
-	TRBJ2-7	TRBV6-5	TGTGCCAGCAGTTACCGTCCAGGGCAGTACGAGCAGTACTTC	CASSYRPGQYEQYF
TRBD2	TRBJ2-3	TRBV10-1	TGCGCCAGCAGTGAGGCTAGCGGGGGGGTATCAGATACGCAGTATTTT	CASSEASGGVSDTQYF
TRBD2	TRBJ2-3	TRBV18	TGTGCCAGCTCACCAGGACTAGCGGCCTTCACAGATACGCAGTATTTT	CASSPGLAAFTDTQYF
-	TRBJ2-7	TRBV7-9	TGTGCCAGCAGCTCCCTCTTCGGGAGTGACTACGAGCAGTACTTC	CASSSLFGSDYEQYF
-	TRBJ1-5	TRBV5-6	TGTGCCAGCAGCTTAAACAGGCTTACTAATCAGCCCCAGCATTTT	CASSLNRLTNQPQHF
-	TRBJ1-3	TRBV5-1	TGCGCCAGCAGCACTGCACGGGGAAACACCATATATTTT	CASSTARGNTIYF
TRBD2	TRBJ2-5	TRBV30	TGTGCCTGGAGTACTCCAGGGACTAGCGGGGAAACCCAGTACTTC	CAWSTPGTSGETQYF
TRBD1	TRBJ2-3	TRBV18	TGTGCCAGCTCACCATGGGACAGCGCCACGAATACGCAGTATTTT	CASSPWDSATNTQYF
TRBD1	TRBJ2-7	TRBV6-5	TGTGCCAGCAGTTACGGATGGACAGGGTACTACGAGCAGTACTTC	CASSYGWTGYYEQYF
-	TRBJ1-1	TRBV15	TGTGCCACGGGCGGGGGGCTGAACACTGAAGCTTTCTTT	CATGGGLNTEAFF
-	TRBJ1-2	TRBV10-3	TGTGCCATCAGTGAGCCCTTTTGGAGAGAGAGTATAAACTATGGCTACACCTTC	CAISEPFWRESINYGYTF
TRBD1	TRBJ2-2	TRBV6-5	TGTGCCAGCAGTTCCGTGAGGACAGGCACCGGGGAGCTGTTTTTT	CASSSVRTGTGELFF
-	TRBJ2-7	TRBV7-8	-	CASILGEGQYEQYF
-	TRBJ1-4	TRBV2	TGTGCCAGCAGTGAAACAGGGAAAGGGGTTAAGGCCTTTAATGAAAAACTGTTTTTT	CASSETGKGVKAFNEKLFF
-	TRBJ1-1	TRBV11-2	TGTGCCAGCAGCCCGTCGGGGGGGAGGAACACTGAAGCTTTCTTT	CASSPSGGRNTEAFF
TRBD1	TRBJ2-1	TRBV29-1	TGCAGCGTTGAATCGACAGGGTTACCCAATGAGCAGTTCTTC	CSVESTGLPNEQFF
TRBD2	TRBJ2-3	TRBV11-2	TGTGCCAGCAGCTTAGGGACTAGCGGGAATGGAGCAGATACGCAGTATTTT	CASSLGTSGNGADTQYF
-	TRBJ1-2	TRBV6-4	TGTGCCAGCAGTGACTCAGAAGGGGCAGGGGGCTACACCTTC	CASSDSEGAGGYTF
-	TRBJ1-5	TRBV5-1	TGCGCCAGCAGCGCGGGGGGGGAGGGTCAGCCCCAGCATTTT	CASSAGGEGQPQHF
TRBD1	TRBJ2-5	TRBV9	TGTGCCAGCAGCGACCGACAGGGGAGAGAGACCCAGTACTTC	CASSDRQGRETQYF
-	TRBJ2-2	TRBV5-1	TGCGCCAGCAGCTTGGTGCCGGGTTCGAACACCGGGGAGCTGTTTTTT	CASSLVPGSNTGELFF
-	TRBJ2-7	TRBV7-3	TGTGCCAGCAGCCCAGACGGACAGCGATCCTACGAGCAGTACTTC	CASSPDGQRSYEQYF
-	TRBJ2-1	TRBV27	TGTGCCAGCAGTTTAAGAGGGCCCGGCGGCTACAATGAGCAGTTCTTC	CASSLRGPGGYNEQFF
-	TRBJ2-2	TRBV10-1	TGCGCCACCATGCCACCTACGGGGGTGAGCACCGGGGAGCTGTTTTTT	CATMPPTGVSTGELFF
-	TRBJ1-1	TRBV18	TGTGCCAGCTCACCGACCGGGGGTGACACTGAAGCTTTCTTT	CASSPTGGDTEAFF